These 20 T cell receptor beta chains came from one sample sequenced in a study of beta chain features in type 1 diabetes. Sequencing targeted expressed TCRB transcripts, as all isolated RNA had been reverse transcribed. TCRdb's copy holds only in-frame clones and misses some; the assay was immunoSEQ multiplex PCR. The sample yields 620,000 or so clones, roughly 15% seen once. The sequenced material came from naive CD4+ T cells from blood. The receptors stem from a man aged 18 to 30 in good health.

The chain uses TRBV10-3 and TRBJ1-6; TRBD1 might be the D (6 bases). Germline CDR1 reads ENHRY; CDR2 reads SYGVKD. The CDR3 length is 15 residues. The V end lost 0 bases, the J end lost 8 bases, and 11 bases lay between the germline ends. The CDR3 sequence is CAISESRGSDSPLHF. CDR3 nucleotides: TGTGCCATCAGTGAGTCTAGGGGGTCCGATTCACCCCTCCACTTT.

This clone has a handful of counts. J is TRBJ1-2 and V is TRBV21-1; the table's D call, TRBD1, was not checked against the DNA. TRBV21-1 is a pseudogene. CDR3 length: 17 residues. This CDR3 is CASSRGSPGQGVGGYTF. CDR3 DNA sequence: TGTGCCAGCAGCCGTGGGAGCCCGGGACAGGGGGTTGGTGGCTACACCTTC.

This clone came up a few times. The V and J genes are TRBV9 and TRBJ1-2, with unresolved D. This CDR3 is built from 14 residues. Trimming cost V 0 bases and J 3 bases, with 9 bases left between them. Germline lookup yields CDR1 SGDLS and CDR2 YYNGEE. The CDR3: CASSVDGLHYGYTF. The DNA for the CDR3 is TGTGCCAGCAGCGTAGATGGGTTGCACTATGGCTACACCTTC.

CDR3 DNA: TGTGCCAGCAGCGTAGCGGGAGGAAAGGGCGGGGAGCTGTTTTTT. Translated, it gives CASSVAGGKGGELFF. The chain couples TRBV9 to TRBJ2-2; 7 nucleotides align to TRBD2. There are 15 residues in the CDR3. Trimming at V came to 0 bases and at J to 7 bases, leaving 6 bases not matched to a gene. Germline values: CDR1 SGDLS, CDR2 YYNGEE.

This clone was recorded a few times. J is TRBJ1-1 and V is TRBV5-1; D is unclear. Germline CDR1 is SGHRS and CDR2 is YFSETQ. V lost 4 bases, J lost 0 bases, and 7 bases lay in between. The CDR3 is made up of 13 amino acids. CDR3 DNA sequence: TGCGCCAGCAGCCATAGTATGAACACTGAAGCTTTCTTT. It is translated as CASSHSMNTEAFF. Full variable domain (remainder filled in from reference TRBV5-1 and TRBJ1-1): KAGVTQTPRYLIKTRGQQVTLSCSPISGHRSVSWYQQTPGQGLQFLFEYFSETQRNKGNFPGRFSGRQFSNSRSEMNVSTLELGDSALYLCASSHSMNTEAFFGQGTRLTVV.

In regard to this clone: At the DNA level, this CDR3 is encoded by other sequences in the same sample as well. The gene calls are TRBV29-1 and TRBJ1-5; 9 nucleotides line up with TRBD1. Germline CDR1 reads SQVTM; CDR2 reads ANQGSEA. The CDR3 sequence is 13 residues long. J gave up 2 bases and V 4 bases, and 0 bases lay outside the gene matches. In DNA form, the CDR3 reads TGCAGCGTTGGACAGGGGGGCAATCAGCCCCAGCATTTT. Its translation: CSVGQGGNQPQHF.

This clone was seen only a few times. The chain recombines TRBV18 with TRBJ2-3; tentative D call: TRBD1 (5 bases). The CDR3 has 16 amino acids. V was clipped by 3 bases and J by 4 bases, with 17 bases between them. Per the germline V gene, CDR1 is KGHSH and CDR2 is LQKENI. The CDR3 sequence is CASSPLAGFGADTQYF. CDR3 DNA: TGTGCCAGCTCACCCTTGGCAGGGTTCGGCGCAGATACGCAGTATTTT. The variable domain in full, completed from reference TRBV18 and TRBJ2-3, reads NAGVMQNPRHLVRRRGQEARLRCSPMKGHSHVYWYRQLPEEGLKFMVYLQKENIIDESGMPKERFSAEFPKEGPSILRIQQVVRGDSAAYFCASSPLAGFGADTQYFGPGTRLTVL.

The chain is built from TRBV7-8 and TRBJ2-3; 10 bases fit TRBD1. The CDR3 spans 16 residues. With V trimmed by 5 bases and J by 3 bases, 8 bases remained unmatched. Looked up from germline, CDR1 is SGHVS and CDR2 is FQNEAQ. The CDR3 nucleotides are TGTGCCAGCAGCCTGCGACAGGGGGCGAGGACAGATACGCAGTATTTT. Translating gives CASSLRQGARTDTQYF.

This clone came up a few times. This sequence joins TRBV10-3 and TRBJ2-7; TRBD2 aligns across 12 bases. The V gene end was trimmed by 6 bases and the J gene end by 7 bases; junction bases not matched to a gene: 7. This CDR3 is built from 14 residues. Germline V gives CDR1 ENHRY, CDR2 SYGVKD. CDR3 in amino acids: CAISPASGGAEQYF. CDR3 nucleotide sequence: TGTGCCATCAGCCCTGCTAGCGGGGGGGCTGAGCAGTACTTC.

This chain uses TRBV18 with TRBJ1-2; tentative D call: TRBD1 (6 bases). Trimming pared 2 bases from V and 7 bases from J, leaving 14 bases between. CDR3 length: 14 amino acids. Looked up from germline, CDR1 is KGHSH and CDR2 is LQKENI. The CDR3 nucleotides are TGTGCCAGCTCACCAAACAGGGATTCTAGTGGCTACACCTTC. Its protein product is CASSPNRDSSGYTF.

In this sample, this clone turned up a few times. The chain combines TRBV6-5 with TRBJ2-2; TRBD1 matches at 11 bases. The length of the CDR3 is 16 residues. Germline assignment: CDR1 MNHEY and CDR2 SVGAGI. Trimming took 2 bases from V and 6 from J; bases not matched to a gene: 5. CDR3 sequence (DNA): TGTGCCAGCAGTTACCCCGGGACAGGGGGGTCCGGGGAGCTGTTTTTT. Amino acids: CASSYPGTGGSGELFF.

V and J are TRBV11-2 and TRBJ2-5, with 8 bases that match TRBD1. The germline V gene encodes CDR1 SGHAT and CDR2 FQNNGV. V lost 5 bases, J lost 3 bases, and 5 bases stayed unmatched. This CDR3 comprises 14 residues. In nucleotides, the CDR3 is TGTGCCAGCAGCGAAAGGACAGGGAAAGAGACCCAGTACTTC. Protein: CASSERTGKETQYF.

This clone was seen more than once but under ten times. This rearrangement joins TRBV7-9 to TRBJ2-3, with TRBD2 matching 7 bases. V gave up 10 bases and J gave up 1 base; unmatched junction bases: 14. Germline V gene data show CDR1 as SEHNR and CDR2 as FQNEAQ (reference sequence). The CDR3 length is 16 residues. The CDR3 DNA is TGTGCCACTAAACTGGAAGGGACTATCCGCACAGATACGCAGTATTTT. It is translated as CATKLEGTIRTDTQYF.

CDR3 coding DNA: TGTGCCAGCTCACCACAGGGGGCATCGTACAATGAGCAGTTCTTC. This codes for CASSPQGASYNEQFF. This sequence joins TRBV18 and TRBJ2-1; 7 nucleotides align to TRBD1. V was pared by 1 base and J by 4 bases, with 4 bases of the junction left unmatched. The CDR3 is 15 amino acids. The germline gives CDR1 KGHSH, CDR2 LQKENI.

This chain joins TRBV7-9 and TRBJ1-5; perhaps TRBD1 as D (6 bases). The CDR3 contains 15 residues. V was shortened by 3 bases and J by 5 bases, with 14 bases between the two germline ends. Germline V gene sequence: CDR1 SEHNR, CDR2 FQNEAQ (reference sequence). CDR3 in amino acids: CASSLYGGADQPQHF. The CDR3, as DNA: TGTGCCAGCAGCTTGTACGGGGGGGCAGATCAGCCCCAGCATTTT.

This chain links TRBV5-4 with TRBJ1-2; maybe TRBD1 (6 bases). The CDR3 sequence is 16 residues long. Per germline, CDR1 SGHNT and CDR2 YYREEE (reference sequence). Trimming pared 1 base from V and 4 bases from J, leaving 17 bases between. CDR3 sequence reads: CASSLLRGGSFYGYTF. The CDR3 bases are TGTGCCAGCAGCTTGTTGCGGGGGGGCAGCTTCTATGGCTACACCTTC. Full variable domain (outside the CDR3, taken from reference TRBV5-4 and TRBJ1-2): ETGVTQSPTHLIKTRGQQVTLRCSSQSGHNTVSWYQQALGQGPQFIFQYYREEENGRGNFPPRFSGLQFPNYSSELNVNALELDDSALYLCASSLLRGGSFYGYTFGSGTRLTVV.

This chain links TRBV27 with TRBJ1-2; D is uncertain. Trimming removed 1 base from V and 0 bases from J, with 12 bases in between. The germline V gene encodes CDR1 MNHEY and CDR2 SMNVEV (reference sequence). This CDR3 has 16 residues. This CDR3 is CASSLYPGATNYGYTF. The DNA of the CDR3 is TGTGCCAGCAGTTTATATCCAGGAGCCACTAACTATGGCTACACCTTC.

The J gene is TRBJ1-3, the V gene TRBV30; D perhaps matches TRBD1 (5 bases). Germline V gene lookup returns CDR1 GTSNPN and CDR2 SVGIG (reference sequence). The CDR3 extends over 15 amino acids. Trimming shortened V by 1 base and J by 0 bases, and 10 bases separated the two germline ends. CDR3 amino acids: CAWSAGVFSGNTIYF. The CDR3 region has the DNA TGTGCCTGGAGTGCGGGGGTATTCTCTGGAAACACCATATATTTT.

Comments on this clone: A junction end diverges from the germline sequence, so it may reflect a read error. The rearrangement joins TRBV20-1 to TRBJ2-3; 12 bases are shared with TRBD1. Looked up from germline, CDR1 is DFQATT and CDR2 is SNEGSKA (reference sequence). The CDR3 contains 11 residues. The CDR3 sequence is CSAREGQGADF. The CDR3 nucleotides are TGCAGTGCTAGAGAGGGACAGGGGGCTGACTTT.

The V call is TRBV4-2, the J call TRBJ2-3; D possibly matches TRBD1 or TRBD2 (5 bases each). The CDR3 has 14 residues. Trimming removed 0 bases from V and 3 bases from J, with 7 bases in between. CDR1 is LGHNA and CDR2 is YNFKEQ in the germline V gene. This CDR3 reads CASSQDRETDTQYF. The CDR3 nucleotides are TGTGCCAGCAGCCAAGACAGGGAGACAGATACGCAGTATTTT.